This T cell receptor (beta chain) was identified in a study of blood T cells in healthy people across ages. Study-level points and caveats: With donor CMV status unknown, expanded clonotype changes were possibly confounded. Significant beta diversity loss was already apparent by age roughly 38, declining roughly linearly.

This clonotype occurred once. The antigen remains unidentified. Primed by a sample-barcoded 5' primer and a J-beta primer mix, a second PCR proceeded for about 7 to 11 cycles. Each single sample gave us at least 3 million CDR3-containing paired-end reads. Each CDR3 protein is one row after TCRdb ran MiXCR on the 5' RACE reads. The sample shows about 780,000 distinct CDR3 sequences, about 45% of them seen only once. Caucasian individuals from Russia who were healthy and aged about 6 to 90 acted as donors. The CDR3 consists of 15 residues. Germline V CDR1 and CDR2: SGHDT, YYEEEE. V gave up 2 bases and J gave up 2 bases, with 14 bases separating them.

This chain uses TRBV5-6 with TRBJ2-7, with D perhaps matching TRBD1 or TRBD2 (5 bases each). The sequencing input was blood. This sequence originates from a man older than 75 in good health. CDR3 amino acids: CASSLEGLMPYEQYF. CDR3 in DNA: TGTGCCAGCAGCTTAGAGGGGTTAATGCCCTACGAGCAGTACTTC.